This entry lists 23 T cell receptor beta chains sequenced from one sample in a study of cytomegalovirus exposure and HLA in healthy donors. Amplification used 60 Vbeta primers and 13 Jbeta primers. Here immunoSEQ multiplex PCR was the method, and the copy in TCRdb shows in-frame clones only, minus some. The repertoire holds more than 120,000 clones, with over 75% as singletons. The sample was PBMCs. The receptors were gathered from a woman aged 25 to 39 in good health and CMV-seronegative.

A few counts support this clone. J is TRBJ1-4 and V is TRBV5-1, with 9 bases aligning to TRBD1. Trimming cost V 4 bases and J 5 bases; bases outside gene matches: 6. Germline lookup yields CDR1 SGHRS and CDR2 YFSETQ. This CDR3 has 15 amino acids. CDR3 bases: TGCGCCAGCAGCCTAGGACAGGGGCTAAATGAAAAACTGTTTTTT. It specifies CASSLGQGLNEKLFF.

V and J are TRBV19 and TRBJ2-2; 7 nucleotides line up with TRBD1. V was clipped by 6 bases and J by 4 bases; unmatched bases: 5. From germline, CDR1 is LNHDA and CDR2 SQIVND (reference sequence). The CDR3 totals 14 residues. In DNA, the CDR3 is TGTGCCAGTAGCCGGGACAGCACCACCGGGGAGCTGTTTTTT. This sequence encodes CASSRDSTTGELFF.

This chain links TRBV2 with TRBJ2-1; 9 bases map to TRBD2. CDR3 length: 14 amino acids. CDR1 and CDR2 (germline): SNHLY, FYNNEI. After removal of 2 bases from V and 8 bases from J, the junction contained 4 bases not matched to a gene. The CDR3 region is CASSETSGYDEQFF. CDR3 in DNA: TGTGCCAGCAGTGAAACTAGCGGGTACGATGAGCAGTTCTTC.

This clone was observed a handful of times. The rearrangement uses TRBV10-1 and TRBJ1-5, with 11 bases matching TRBD1. CDR3 length equals 15 residues. The V gene end was trimmed by 8 bases and the J gene end by 6 bases; junction bases not matched to a gene: 9. Germline V gene sequence: CDR1 WNHNN, CDR2 SYGVQD (reference sequence). DNA of the CDR3: TGCGCCAGCTCGGGACAGGGGGACAGGGGTCAGCCCCAGCATTTT. It is translated as CASSGQGDRGQPQHF.

J is TRBJ1-2 and V is TRBV19; no reliable D call. V lost 0 bases to trimming and J lost 4 bases, with 12 bases between them. The CDR3 has 15 amino acids. Germline V CDR1 and CDR2: LNHDA, SQIVND (reference sequence). CDR3 protein: CASSIDGEEGYGYTF. The CDR3 nucleotides are TGTGCCAGTAGTATAGACGGGGAGGAAGGCTATGGCTACACCTTC.

This clone appeared once. This chain uses TRBV5-4 with TRBJ2-3, with 8 bases identical to TRBD1. J was trimmed by 3 bases and V by 4 bases; bases with no gene match: 13. Germline-derived CDR1 and CDR2 are SGHNT and YYREEE (reference sequence). The CDR3 has 17 amino acids. The CDR3 loop is CASSLEPTGVGTDTQYF. CDR3 coding DNA: TGTGCCAGCAGCCTAGAACCGACAGGGGTTGGTACAGATACGCAGTATTTT.

V and J are TRBV6-1 and TRBJ2-7; TRBD2 agrees at 7 bases. This CDR3 contains 15 residues. Trimming removed 5 bases from V and 6 bases from J; junction bases left unmatched: 13. Per the germline V gene, CDR1 is MNHNS and CDR2 is SASEGT. CDR3 protein: CASSTPTSPIGEQYF. CDR3 coding DNA: TGTGCCAGCAGTACCCCGACTAGCCCCATCGGCGAGCAGTACTTC.

The rearrangement uses TRBV30 and TRBJ1-1; possibly TRBD1 for D (5 bases). V lost 1 base, J lost 0 bases, and 12 bases lay in between. The CDR3 is 15 residues long. CDR1 is GTSNPN, CDR2 SVGIG, per germline (reference sequence). The CDR3 sequence is CAWSGPRDLNTEAFF. In DNA, the CDR3 is TGTGCCTGGAGTGGACCACGGGACTTGAACACTGAAGCTTTCTTT.

To note about this clone: The conserved closing phenylalanine or tryptophan is absent in this CDR3, likely reflecting a read error. This chain connects TRBV10-2 to TRBJ1-6; D is possibly TRBD1 (5 bases). Germline V gene sequence: CDR1 WSHSY, CDR2 SAAADI. V dropped 6 bases and J dropped 8 bases, with 14 bases sitting between them. This CDR3 is built from 14 residues. The CDR3 DNA sequence: TGCGCCAGCAGAGGGGATTTTAATGATTCACCCCTCCACCTT. This encodes CASRGDFNDSPLHL.

The chain links TRBV5-1 to TRBJ2-2, with TRBD2 identical over 7 bases. In germline, CDR1 is SGHRS, CDR2 YFSETQ. CDR3 length equals 16 residues. Trimming removed 4 bases from V and 2 bases from J; junction bases left unmatched: 8. The CDR3 nucleotides are TGCGCCAGCAGCCTCTCTAGCGGACTAAACACCGGGGAGCTGTTTTTT. It is translated as CASSLSSGLNTGELFF.

This sequence joins TRBV9 and TRBJ2-3; 13 nucleotides line up with TRBD2. Germline CDR1 is SGDLS and CDR2 is YYNGEE. The CDR3 loop spans 16 amino acids. V trimming: 4 bases; J trimming: 5 bases; junction bases outside the gene matches: 7. DNA of the CDR3: TGTGCCAGCAGCCCCCGACTAGCGGGAGGCCTAGATACGCAGTATTTT. Amino acid sequence: CASSPRLAGGLDTQYF.

The chain uses TRBV9 and TRBJ2-2, with D uncertain. This CDR3 comprises 14 residues. Per germline, CDR1 SGDLS and CDR2 YYNGEE. V gave up 1 base and J gave up 4 bases, with 8 bases separating them. This CDR3 is CASSVYGSTGELFF. The CDR3 DNA sequence: TGTGCCAGCAGCGTATATGGCAGCACCGGGGAGCTGTTTTTT.

This clone has a single count. The rearrangement joins TRBV30 to TRBJ2-7; 7 positions match TRBD1. Looked up from germline, CDR1 is GTSNPN and CDR2 is SVGIG (reference sequence). There are 14 residues in the CDR3. After removal of 3 bases from V and 7 bases from J, the junction contained 12 bases not matched to a gene. CDR3 coding DNA: TGTGCCTGGAGCGACGGGACAGAGATCGGAGAGCAGTACTTC. Protein product: CAWSDGTEIGEQYF.

The genes are TRBV30 and TRBJ1-5, with a tentative D call TRBD1 (6 bases). The CDR3 loop spans 13 amino acids. Per germline, CDR1 GTSNPN and CDR2 SVGIG (reference sequence). With 5 bases removed from V and 3 bases from J, the gap between germline ends came to 11 bases. The CDR3 DNA is TGTGCCTGGCAGACAGGTTTCAATCAGCCCCAGCATTTT. Translation: CAWQTGFNQPQHF.

The chain is built from TRBV11-2 and TRBJ2-3; 10 nucleotides match TRBD1. The ends lost 2 bases at V and 6 bases at J; junction bases unmatched: 8. Germline assignment: CDR1 SGHAT and CDR2 FQNNGV. This CDR3 contains 16 residues. This CDR3 reads CASSLSRDRGSDTQYF. CDR3 sequence (DNA): TGTGCCAGCAGCTTAAGCAGGGACAGGGGTTCCGATACGCAGTATTTT.

The gene calls are TRBV4-1 and TRBJ2-5; no firm D call. CDR1 is MGHRA and CDR2 is YSYEKL in the germline V gene. This CDR3 contains 14 residues. V was trimmed by 2 bases and J by 2 bases, leaving 9 bases between them. In DNA form, the CDR3 reads TGCGCCAGCAGCCAACAGGTTCGACAAGAGACCCAGTACTTC. As protein: CASSQQVRQETQYF.

V gene TRBV30 combines with J gene TRBJ2-1, with 9 bases identical to TRBD2. The CDR3 covers 18 residues. Trimming cost V 0 bases and J 0 bases; bases outside gene matches: 9. CDR1 and CDR2 from the germline V gene are GTSNPN and SVGIG (reference sequence). As DNA, the CDR3 is TGTGCCTGGAGTGTACTTAGCGGGGGTCTTCGCTCCTACAATGAGCAGTTCTTC. Encoded protein: CAWSVLSGGLRSYNEQFF.

The rearrangement links TRBV4-1 to TRBJ2-5; 9 positions agree with TRBD2. CDR3 size: 15 residues. The ends lost 4 bases at V and 7 bases at J; junction bases unmatched: 10. Per the germline V gene, CDR1 is MGHRA and CDR2 is YSYEKL. CDR3 nucleotides: TGCGCCAGCAGCCGAGTAGCGGGGGCCATCGGGACCCAGTACTTC. Translating it yields CASSRVAGAIGTQYF.

As concerns this clone: Other DNA sequences of this sample code for an identical CDR3. J is TRBJ1-4 and V is TRBV28, with TRBD1 matching 8 bases. Germline assignment: CDR1 MDHEN and CDR2 SYDVKM. The junction had 2 bases not matched to a gene; V was cut back by 6 bases and J by 8 bases. CDR3 length: 12 residues. The CDR3 bases are TGTGCCAGCAGACAGGGGGAAGAAAAACTGTTTTTT. Translation gives CASRQGEEKLFF. Together with reference TRBV28 and TRBJ1-4, the CDR3 gives the full variable domain: DVKVTQSSRYLVKRTGEKVFLECVQDMDHENMFWYRQDPGLGLRLIYFSYDVKMKEKGDIPEGYSVSREKKERFSLILESASTNQTSMYLCASRQGEEKLFFGSGTQLSVL.

The chain recombines TRBV18 with TRBJ2-3; a possible D gene is TRBD1 (7 bases). V was trimmed by 3 bases and J by 4 bases, leaving 14 bases between them. This CDR3 spans 15 amino acids. Per germline, CDR1 KGHSH and CDR2 LQKENI. The CDR3 DNA reads TGTGCCAGCTCACCCTTCCAGGGGGAGGCAGATACGCAGTATTTT. It is translated as CASSPFQGEADTQYF.

The V and J genes are TRBV10-3 and TRBJ2-5; the D call may be TRBD1 or TRBD2 (6 bases each). TRBJ2-7 explains the end of the DNA better; the J call may be wrong. Germline V gives CDR1 ENHRY, CDR2 SYGVKD. The CDR3 runs 13 residues. The CDR3 loop reads CAIKSGGGGEQYF. The CDR3 nucleotides are TGTGCCATCAAGAGCGGAGGAGGGGGCGAGCAGTACTTC.

The chain couples TRBV11-2 to TRBJ1-4; TRBD1 might be the D (5 bases). Trimming pared 6 bases from V and 2 bases from J, leaving 13 bases between. The germline V gene encodes CDR1 SGHAT and CDR2 FQNNGV. The CDR3 runs 15 residues. CDR3 amino acids: CASSYSRGTNEKLFF. CDR3 bases: TGTGCCAGCAGTTATAGCCGGGGGACTAATGAAAAACTGTTTTTT.

V usage is TRBV28 and J usage is TRBJ2-1, with D unclear. CDR3 length equals 15 residues. Germline loops: CDR1 MDHEN, CDR2 SYDVKM. V was clipped by 1 base and J by 8 bases, with 15 bases between them. CDR3 coding DNA: TGTGCCAGCAGTTTATACCGTTCAGGATTCGATGAGCAGTTCTTC. Its protein product is CASSLYRSGFDEQFF.